The clone carrying this TCR beta chain showed up just a few times. RNA transcripts gave rise to amplified TCR beta CDR3 regions. A first-round RT-PCR of the TCR CDR3 used the HTBI primer set. In TCRdb, the multiplex PCR reads were re-called with MiXCR into one record per CDR3 protein. The table lists around 450,000 distinct CDR3 sequences, about 15% of them singletons. This entry belongs to a study of T cells in Graves' hyperthyroidism and ophthalmopathy. The CDR3 runs to 17 residues. Germline V gene data show CDR1 as LNHDA and CDR2 as SQIVND (reference sequence). Trimming cost V 1 base and J 2 bases, with 15 bases left between them.

The clonotype originates from a woman aged 18-29 years with Graves' hyperthyroidism. Sequencing was performed on blood. The chain links TRBV19 to TRBJ2-1; maybe TRBD2 (6 bases). The CDR3: CASSIGAGTRPYNEQFF. The CDR3 DNA follows: TGTGCCAGTAGTATAGGCGCCGGGACTCGCCCCTACAATGAGCAGTTCTTC.